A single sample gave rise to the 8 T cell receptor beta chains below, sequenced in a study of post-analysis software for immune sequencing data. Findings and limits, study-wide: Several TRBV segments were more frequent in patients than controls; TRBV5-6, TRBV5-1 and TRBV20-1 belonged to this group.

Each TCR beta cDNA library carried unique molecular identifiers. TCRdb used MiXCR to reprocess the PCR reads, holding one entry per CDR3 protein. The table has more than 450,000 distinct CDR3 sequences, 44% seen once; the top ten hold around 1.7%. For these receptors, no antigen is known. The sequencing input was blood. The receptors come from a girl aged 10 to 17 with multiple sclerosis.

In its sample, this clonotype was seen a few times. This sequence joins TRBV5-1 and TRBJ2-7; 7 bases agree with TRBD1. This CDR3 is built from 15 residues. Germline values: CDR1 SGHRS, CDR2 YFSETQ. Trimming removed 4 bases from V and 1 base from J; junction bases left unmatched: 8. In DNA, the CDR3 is TGCGCCAGCAGCGGATTCCCGGGACAGTCCTACGAGCAGTACTTC. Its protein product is CASSGFPGQSYEQYF.

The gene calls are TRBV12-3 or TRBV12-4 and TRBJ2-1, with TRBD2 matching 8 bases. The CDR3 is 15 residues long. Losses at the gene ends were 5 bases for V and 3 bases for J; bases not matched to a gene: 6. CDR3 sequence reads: CASSLGGRNYNEQFF. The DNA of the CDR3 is TGTGCCAGCAGTCTTGGCGGGAGGAACTACAATGAGCAGTTCTTC.

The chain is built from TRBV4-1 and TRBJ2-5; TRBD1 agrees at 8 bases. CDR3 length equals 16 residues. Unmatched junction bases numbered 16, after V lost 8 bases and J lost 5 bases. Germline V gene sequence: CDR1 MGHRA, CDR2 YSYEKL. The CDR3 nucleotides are TGCGCCAGCGGCCGGAAGGCCGCAGGGGGCGAGGAGACCCAGTACTTC. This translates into CASGRKAAGGEETQYF.

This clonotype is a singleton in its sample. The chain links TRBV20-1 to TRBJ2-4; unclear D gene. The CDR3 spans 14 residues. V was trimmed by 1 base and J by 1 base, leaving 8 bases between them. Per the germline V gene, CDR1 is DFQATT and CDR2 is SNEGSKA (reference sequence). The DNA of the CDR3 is TGCAGTGCTAGAGTTGGCGGCGCCAAAAACATTCAGTACTTC. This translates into CSARVGGAKNIQYF.

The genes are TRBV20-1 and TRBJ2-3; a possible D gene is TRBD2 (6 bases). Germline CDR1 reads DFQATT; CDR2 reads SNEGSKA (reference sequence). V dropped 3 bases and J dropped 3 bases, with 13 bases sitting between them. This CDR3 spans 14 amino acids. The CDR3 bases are TGCAGTGCTAGGGGGACGGAGGGGACAGATACGCAGTATTTT. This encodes CSARGTEGTDTQYF.

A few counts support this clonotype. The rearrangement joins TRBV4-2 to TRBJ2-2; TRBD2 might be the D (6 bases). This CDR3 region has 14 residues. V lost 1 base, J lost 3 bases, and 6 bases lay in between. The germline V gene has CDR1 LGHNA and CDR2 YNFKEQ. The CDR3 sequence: CASSQVADTGELFF. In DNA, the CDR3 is TGTGCCAGCAGCCAAGTAGCGGACACCGGGGAGCTGTTTTTT.

This CDR3 is CASSQEARVKGYTF. For the CDR3, the DNA is TGCGCCAGCAGCCAAGAGGCCAGGGTAAAGGGCTACACCTTC. The chain carries TRBV4-1 and TRBJ1-2; TRBD1 is a possible D gene (5 bases). The CDR3 covers 14 residues. With 0 bases removed from V and 8 bases from J, the gap between germline ends came to 13 bases. CDR1 is MGHRA, CDR2 YSYEKL, per germline.

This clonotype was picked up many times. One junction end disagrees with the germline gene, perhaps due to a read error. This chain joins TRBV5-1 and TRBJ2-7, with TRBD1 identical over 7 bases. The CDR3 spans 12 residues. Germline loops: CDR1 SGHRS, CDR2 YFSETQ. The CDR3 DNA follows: TGTGCCAGCAGTAGGGACAGCTACGAGCAGTACTTC. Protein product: CASSRDSYEQYF.